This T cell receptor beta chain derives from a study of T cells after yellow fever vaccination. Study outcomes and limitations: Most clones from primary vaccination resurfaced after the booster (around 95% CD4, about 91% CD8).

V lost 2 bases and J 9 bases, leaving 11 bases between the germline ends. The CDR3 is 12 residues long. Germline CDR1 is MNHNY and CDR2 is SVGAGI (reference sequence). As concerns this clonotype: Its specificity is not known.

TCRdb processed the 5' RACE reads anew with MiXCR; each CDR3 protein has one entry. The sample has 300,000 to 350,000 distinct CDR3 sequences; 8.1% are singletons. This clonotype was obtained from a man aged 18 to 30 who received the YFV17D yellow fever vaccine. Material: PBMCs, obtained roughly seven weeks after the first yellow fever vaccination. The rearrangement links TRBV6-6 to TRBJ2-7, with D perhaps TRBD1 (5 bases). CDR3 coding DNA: TGTGCCAGCAGTTACCCTCAGGGCGGGCAGTACGTC. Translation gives CASSYPQGGQYV.